This T cell receptor (beta chain) was sequenced during a study of early T cells in non-severe SARS-CoV-2 infection. Overall study: The authors sequenced bulk RNA from unsorted whole blood, leaving chains unpaired.

CDR3 length: 16 amino acids. Trimming cost V 6 bases and J 6 bases; bases outside gene matches: 12. Each CDR3 protein gets one entry after TCRdb re-called the 5' RACE reads with MiXCR. The table has more than 50,000 distinct CDR3 sequences, 9.5% to 15% seen once. This clonotype was counted many times. This chain uses TRBV12-3 or TRBV12-4 with TRBJ2-1, with TRBD1 matching over 9 bases. The TCR was taken from an adult who was a healthcare worker with PCR-confirmed SARS-CoV-2 infection or an uninfected control (not recorded which). Here the sequenced sample was whole blood, taken at baseline. This CDR3 reads CASSQTQGQGTNEQFF. The CDR3 DNA is TGTGCCAGCAGCCAGACCCAGGGACAGGGCACCAATGAGCAGTTCTTC.